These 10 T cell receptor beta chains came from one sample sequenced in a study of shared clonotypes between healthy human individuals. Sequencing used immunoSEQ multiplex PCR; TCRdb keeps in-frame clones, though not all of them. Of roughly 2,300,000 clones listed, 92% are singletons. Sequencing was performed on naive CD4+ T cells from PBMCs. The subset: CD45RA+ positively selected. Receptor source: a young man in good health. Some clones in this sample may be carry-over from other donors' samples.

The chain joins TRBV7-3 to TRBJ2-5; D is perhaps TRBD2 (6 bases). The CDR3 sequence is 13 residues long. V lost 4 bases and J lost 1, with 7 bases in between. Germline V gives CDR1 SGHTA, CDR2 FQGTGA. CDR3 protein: CASSSSVQETQYF. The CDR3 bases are TGTGCCAGCAGCTCTAGCGTCCAAGAGACCCAGTACTTC.

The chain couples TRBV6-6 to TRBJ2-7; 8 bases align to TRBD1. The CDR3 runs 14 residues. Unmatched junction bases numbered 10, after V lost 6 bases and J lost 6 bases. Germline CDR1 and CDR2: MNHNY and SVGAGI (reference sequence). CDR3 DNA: TGTGCCAGCAGGCTGGACAGGGCGGTCAGCGAGCAGTACTTC. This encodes CASRLDRAVSEQYF.

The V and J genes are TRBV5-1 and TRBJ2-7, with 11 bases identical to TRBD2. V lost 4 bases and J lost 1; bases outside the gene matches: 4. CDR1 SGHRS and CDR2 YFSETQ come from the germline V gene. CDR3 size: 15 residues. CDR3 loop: CASSPRTSGSYEQYF. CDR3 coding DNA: TGCGCCAGCAGCCCCCGGACTAGCGGGTCCTACGAGCAGTACTTC.

The DNA of the CDR3 is TGTGCCAGTAGTATATGGGGGACAAACTATGGCTACACCTTC. Translation: CASSIWGTNYGYTF. The chain combines TRBV19 with TRBJ1-2; the D gene is possibly TRBD1 (6 bases). Germline values: CDR1 LNHDA, CDR2 SQIVND (reference sequence). V was shortened by 2 bases and J by 2 bases, with 9 bases between the two germline ends. The CDR3 has 14 amino acids.

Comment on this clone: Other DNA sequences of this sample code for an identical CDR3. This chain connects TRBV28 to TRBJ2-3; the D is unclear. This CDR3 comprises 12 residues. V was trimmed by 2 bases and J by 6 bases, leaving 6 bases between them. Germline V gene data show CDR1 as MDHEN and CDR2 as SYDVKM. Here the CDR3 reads CASSLRADTQYF. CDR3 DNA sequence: TGTGCCAGCAGTTTACGGGCGGATACGCAGTATTTT.

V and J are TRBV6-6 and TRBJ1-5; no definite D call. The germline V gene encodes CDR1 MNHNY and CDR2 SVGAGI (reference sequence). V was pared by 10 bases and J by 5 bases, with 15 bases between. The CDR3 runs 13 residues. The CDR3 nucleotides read TGTGCCACGGGAAGGGCAAGGGATCAGCCCCAGCATTTT. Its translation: CATGRARDQPQHF.

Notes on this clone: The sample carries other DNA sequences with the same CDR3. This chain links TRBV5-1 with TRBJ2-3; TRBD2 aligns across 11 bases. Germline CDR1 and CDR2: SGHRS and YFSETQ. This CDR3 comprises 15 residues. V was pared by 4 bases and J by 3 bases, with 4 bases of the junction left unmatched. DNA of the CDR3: TGCGCCAGCAGCCCTCTAGCGGGAGGAACAGATACGCAGTATTTT. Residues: CASSPLAGGTDTQYF. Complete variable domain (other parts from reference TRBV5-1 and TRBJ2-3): KAGVTQTPRYLIKTRGQQVTLSCSPISGHRSVSWYQQTPGQGLQFLFEYFSETQRNKGNFPGRFSGRQFSNSRSEMNVSTLELGDSALYLCASSPLAGGTDTQYFGPGTRLTVL.

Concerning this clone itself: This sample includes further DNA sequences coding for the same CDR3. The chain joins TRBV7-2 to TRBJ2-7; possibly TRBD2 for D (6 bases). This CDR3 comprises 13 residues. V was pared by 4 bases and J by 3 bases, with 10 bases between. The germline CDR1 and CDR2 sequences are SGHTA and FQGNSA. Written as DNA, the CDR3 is TGTGCCAGCAGCTCAGCCGGGGGCTACGAGCAGTACTTC. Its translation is CASSSAGGYEQYF.

The CDR3 DNA reads as TGTGCCAGCAAACAGGGGGCTGGGACTATGACCTACAATGAGCAGTTCTTC. This codes for CASKQGAGTMTYNEQFF. This chain links TRBV28 with TRBJ2-1; TRBD1 aligns across 9 bases. The length of the CDR3 is 17 residues. Germline lookup yields CDR1 MDHEN and CDR2 SYDVKM. V trimming: 7 bases; J trimming: 2 bases; junction bases outside the gene matches: 12.

The CDR3 DNA sequence: TGTGCCAGCAGCCGATGGGACAGGGGAGGGACCGGGGAGCTGTTTTTT. Its protein product is CASSRWDRGGTGELFF. The chain uses TRBV7-2 and TRBJ2-2, with 10 bases lining up with TRBD1. The CDR3 has 16 amino acids. J lost 5 bases, V lost 5 bases, and 8 bases had no gene match. Germline CDR1 is SGHTA and CDR2 is FQGNSA.